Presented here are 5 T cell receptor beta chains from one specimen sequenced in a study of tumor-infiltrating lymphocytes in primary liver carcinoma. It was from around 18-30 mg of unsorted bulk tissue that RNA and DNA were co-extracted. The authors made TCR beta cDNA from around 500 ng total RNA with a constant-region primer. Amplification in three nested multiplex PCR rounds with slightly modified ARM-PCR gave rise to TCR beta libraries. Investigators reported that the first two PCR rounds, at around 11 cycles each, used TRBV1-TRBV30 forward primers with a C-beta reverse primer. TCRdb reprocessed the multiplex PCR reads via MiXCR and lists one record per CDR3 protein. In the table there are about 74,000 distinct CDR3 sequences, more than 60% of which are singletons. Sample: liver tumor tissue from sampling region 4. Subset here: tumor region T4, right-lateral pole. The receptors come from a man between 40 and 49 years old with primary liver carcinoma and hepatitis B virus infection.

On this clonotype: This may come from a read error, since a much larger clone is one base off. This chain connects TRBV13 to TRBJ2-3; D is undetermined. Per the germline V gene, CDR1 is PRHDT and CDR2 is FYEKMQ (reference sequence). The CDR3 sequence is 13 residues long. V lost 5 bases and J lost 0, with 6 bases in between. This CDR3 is CASSQTSTDTQYF. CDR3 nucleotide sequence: TGTGCCAGCAGCCAAACTAGCACAGATACGCAGTATTTT.

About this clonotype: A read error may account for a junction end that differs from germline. CDR3 amino acids: CASSLVSLAGTGELFF. In nucleotides, the CDR3 is TGTGCCAGCAGCTTAGTGTCGCTAGCGGGAACGGGGGAGTTGTTTTTT. This chain links TRBV11-2 with TRBJ2-2; the match to TRBD2 covers 9 bases. CDR1 and CDR2 (germline): SGHAT, FQNNGV. This CDR3 comprises 16 residues.

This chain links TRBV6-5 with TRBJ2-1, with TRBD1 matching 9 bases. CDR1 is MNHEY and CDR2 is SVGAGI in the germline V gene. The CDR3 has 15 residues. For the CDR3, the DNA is TGTATCAGCAGTGGGGGACAGGGTGAGGACAATGAGCAGTTCTTC. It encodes CISSGGQGEDNEQFF.

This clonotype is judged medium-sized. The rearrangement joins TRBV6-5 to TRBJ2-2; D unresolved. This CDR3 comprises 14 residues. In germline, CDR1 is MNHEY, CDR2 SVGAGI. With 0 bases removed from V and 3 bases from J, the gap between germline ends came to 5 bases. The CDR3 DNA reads TGTGCCAGCAGTTACTCTCGGGACACCGGGGAGCTGTTTTTT. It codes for CASSYSRDTGELFF.

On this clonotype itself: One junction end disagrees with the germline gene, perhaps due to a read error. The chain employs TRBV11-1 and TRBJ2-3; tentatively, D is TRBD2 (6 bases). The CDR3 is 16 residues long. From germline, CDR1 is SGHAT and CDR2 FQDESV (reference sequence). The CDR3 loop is CASSKGVAVNTDTRYF. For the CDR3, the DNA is TGTGCCAGCAGCAAGGGAGTAGCGGTTAACACAGATACGCGGTATTTT. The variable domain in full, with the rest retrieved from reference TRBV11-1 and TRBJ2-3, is EAEVAQSPRYKITEKSQAVAFWCDPISGHATLYWYRQILGQGPELLVQFQDESVVDDSQLPKDRFSAERLKGVDSTLKIQPAELGDSAMYLCASSKGVAVNTDTRYFGPGTRLTVL.